Presented here are 3 T cell receptor beta chains from one specimen sequenced in a study of blood T cell repertoires in COVID-19. TCRdb's copy holds only in-frame clones and misses some; the assay was immunoSEQ multiplex PCR. The sample lists over 400,000 clones; 85% to 90% were seen once. Sequencing was carried out using peripheral blood. The receptors stem from a woman aged 50 to 60 with COVID-19, enrolled during active disease.

This chain joins TRBV23-1 and TRBJ2-7; a possible D gene is TRBD2 (6 bases). TRBV23-1 is an ORF; its function is uncertain. The V gene lost 4 bases and the J gene lost 3 bases, with 22 bases spanning the gap. CDR3 size: 17 residues. As DNA, the CDR3 is TGCGCCAGCAGTCCCCCCCGCTCCGGGACTCACGACTACGAGCAGTACTTC. Protein product: CASSPPRSGTHDYEQYF.

CDR3 amino acids: CASSLVKGAYYNEQFF. In DNA, the CDR3 is TGTGCCAGCAGCTTAGTAAAAGGGGCCTACTACAATGAGCAGTTCTTC. The V call is TRBV7-9, the J call TRBJ2-1; a weak D match, TRBD1 (5 bases). This CDR3 contains 16 residues. The germline CDR1 and CDR2 sequences are SEHNR and FQNEAQ (reference sequence). V was pared by 1 base and J by 3 bases, with 13 bases between.

The CDR3 is CASTPGQGVTGELFF. CDR3 DNA: TGTGCCAGCACCCCCGGACAGGGCGTAACCGGGGAGCTGTTTTTT. This chain uses TRBV9 with TRBJ2-2; TRBD1 agrees at 8 bases. The CDR3 covers 15 residues. Germline-derived CDR1 and CDR2 are SGDLS and YYNGEE. V was pared by 6 bases and J by 5 bases, with 9 bases of the junction left unmatched.